This T cell receptor (beta chain) was observed in a study of cytomegalovirus exposure and HLA in healthy donors. Study-wide findings and caveats: A missense DCLRE1C variant was associated with V- and J-gene trimming of TCR beta chains in a later analysis, and an independent cohort replicated the association.

The CDR3 extends over 17 amino acids. Per germline, CDR1 LGHNA and CDR2 YNFKEQ. V lost 0 bases, J lost 2 bases, and 4 bases stayed unmatched. PCR amplification relied on 60 Vbeta primers (plus 13 Jbeta primers). Sequencing used immunoSEQ multiplex PCR; TCRdb keeps in-frame clones, though not all of them. The data show roughly 160,000 clones, 70% to 80% seen once. In the case of this clone: Its antigen remains unknown.

The chain uses TRBV4-2 and TRBJ2-3; 11 nucleotides agree with TRBD2. The TCR originated in a man between 60 and 70 years old in good health and CMV-seronegative. The specimen sequenced was PBMCs. The CDR3 sequence is CASSQDPSGGFTDTQYF. Written as DNA, the CDR3 is TGTGCCAGCAGCCAAGATCCTAGCGGGGGGTTCACAGATACGCAGTATTTT.